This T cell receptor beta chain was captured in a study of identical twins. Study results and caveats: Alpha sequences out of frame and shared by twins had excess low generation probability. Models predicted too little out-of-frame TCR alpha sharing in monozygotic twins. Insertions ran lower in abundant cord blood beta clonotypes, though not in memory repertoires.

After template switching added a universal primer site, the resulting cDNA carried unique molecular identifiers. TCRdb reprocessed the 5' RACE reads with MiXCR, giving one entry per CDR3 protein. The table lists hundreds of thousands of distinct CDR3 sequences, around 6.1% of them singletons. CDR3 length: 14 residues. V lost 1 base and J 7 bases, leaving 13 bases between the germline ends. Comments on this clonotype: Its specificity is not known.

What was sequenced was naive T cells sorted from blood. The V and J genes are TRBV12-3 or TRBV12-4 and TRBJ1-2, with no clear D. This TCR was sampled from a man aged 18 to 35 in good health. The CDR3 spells CASSLGWSRVGYTF. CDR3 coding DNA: TGTGCCAGCAGTTTAGGATGGTCCAGAGTTGGCTACACCTTC.